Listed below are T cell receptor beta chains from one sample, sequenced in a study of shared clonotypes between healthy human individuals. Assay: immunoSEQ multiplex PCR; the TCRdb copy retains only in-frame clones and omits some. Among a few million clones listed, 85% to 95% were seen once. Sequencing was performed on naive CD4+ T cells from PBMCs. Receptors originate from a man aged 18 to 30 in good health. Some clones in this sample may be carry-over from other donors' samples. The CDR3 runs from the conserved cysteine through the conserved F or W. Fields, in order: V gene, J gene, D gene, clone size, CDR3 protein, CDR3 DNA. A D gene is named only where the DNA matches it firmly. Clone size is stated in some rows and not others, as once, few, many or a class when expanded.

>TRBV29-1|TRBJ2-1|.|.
CSVVGDNEQFF
TGCAGCGTTGTTGGGGACAATGAGCAGTTCTTC
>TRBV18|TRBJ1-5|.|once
CASSPPTTNSNQPQHF
TGTGCCAGCTCACCACCGACAACTAATAGCAATCAGCCCCAGCATTTT
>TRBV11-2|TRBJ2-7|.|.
CASSWGAQDEQYF
TGTGCCAGCAGCTGGGGGGCACAGGACGAGCAGTACTTC
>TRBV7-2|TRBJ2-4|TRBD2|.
CASSYGTSGSKGTKNIQYF
TGTGCCAGCAGCTACGGGACTAGCGGTTCTAAGGGGACCAAAAACATTCAGTACTTC
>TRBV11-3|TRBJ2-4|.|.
CASSLAVGRLAKNIQYF
TGTGCCAGCAGCTTAGCGGTTGGGAGACTAGCCAAAAACATTCAGTACTTC
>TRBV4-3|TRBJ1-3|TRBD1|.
CASSHNLRTGGITIYF
TGCGCCAGCAGCCATAATTTGCGGACAGGGGGCATCACCATATATTTT
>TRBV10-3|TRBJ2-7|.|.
CAISESLQGMRQYF
TGTGCCATCAGTGAGTCCCTCCAGGGCATGAGGCAGTACTTC
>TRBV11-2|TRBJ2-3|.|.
CASSLVAGWVSDTQYF
TGTGCCAGCAGCTTAGTGGCGGGTTGGGTGTCAGATACGCAGTATTTT
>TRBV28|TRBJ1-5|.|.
CASSTRGGRRQPQHF
TGTGCCAGCTCTACCCGGGGGGGCAGGAGGCAGCCCCAGCATTTT
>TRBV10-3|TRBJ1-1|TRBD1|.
CAISETRQGRTEAFF
TGTGCCATCAGTGAGACCCGACAGGGAAGGACTGAAGCTTTCTTT
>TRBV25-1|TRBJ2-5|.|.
CASSDGWEETQYF
TGTGCCAGCAGTGATGGCTGGGAAGAGACCCAGTACTTC
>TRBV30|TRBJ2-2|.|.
CAWNPRATGELFF
TGTGCCTGGAACCCGCGGGCCACCGGGGAGCTGTTTTTT
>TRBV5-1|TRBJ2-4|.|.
CASTRDGNIQYF
TGCGCCAGCACCCGGGACGGAAACATTCAGTACTTC
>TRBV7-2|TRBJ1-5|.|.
CASSLRAGRTNQPQHF
TGTGCCAGCAGCTTAAGGGCGGGCAGGACCAATCAGCCCCAGCATTTT
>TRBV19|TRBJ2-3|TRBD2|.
CASLTEAGGDTQYF
TGTGCCAGTCTGACGGAAGCGGGAGGGGATACGCAGTATTTT
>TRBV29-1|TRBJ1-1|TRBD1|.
CSVHRQGGTEAFF
TGCAGCGTTCACCGACAGGGAGGAACTGAAGCTTTCTTT
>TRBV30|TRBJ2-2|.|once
CAWSVLFGVGGELFF
TGTGCCTGGAGTGTACTTTTTGGGGTTGGCGGGGAGCTGTTTTTT
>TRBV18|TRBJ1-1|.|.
CASSPRPRNTEAFF
TGTGCCAGCTCACCCCGACCCCGGAACACTGAAGCTTTCTTT
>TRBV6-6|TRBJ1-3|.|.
CASGSGNTIYF
TGTGCCAGCGGTTCTGGAAACACCATATATTTT
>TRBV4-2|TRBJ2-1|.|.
CASSHVALQLGEQFF
TGTGCCAGCAGCCACGTCGCCCTACAACTGGGTGAGCAGTTCTTC
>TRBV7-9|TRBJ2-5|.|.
CASSLSFETQYF
TGTGCCAGCAGCTTAAGTTTTGAGACCCAGTACTTC
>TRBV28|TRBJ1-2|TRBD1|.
CASTTTGRTYGYTF
TGTGCCAGCACCACGACAGGGAGGACCTATGGCTACACCTTC
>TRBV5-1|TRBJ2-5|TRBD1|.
CASSRQGNQETQYF
TGCGCCAGCAGCCGACAGGGCAACCAAGAGACCCAGTACTTC
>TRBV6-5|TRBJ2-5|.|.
CASSSDRPPETQYF
TGTGCCAGCAGTTCAGACAGGCCCCCGGAGACCCAGTACTTC
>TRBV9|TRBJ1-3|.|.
CASSGRGTGNTIYF
TGTGCCAGCAGCGGAAGGGGAACTGGAAACACCATATATTTT
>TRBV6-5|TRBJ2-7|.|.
CASWGDSPYEQYF
TGTGCCAGCTGGGGGGACAGTCCCTACGAGCAGTACTTC
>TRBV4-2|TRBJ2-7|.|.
CASSPLRASYEQYF
TGTGCCAGCAGCCCTTTGCGGGCCTCCTACGAGCAGTACTTC
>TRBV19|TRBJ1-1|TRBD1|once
CASSPDDRVAEAFF
TGTGCCAGTAGTCCCGATGACAGGGTCGCTGAAGCTTTCTTT
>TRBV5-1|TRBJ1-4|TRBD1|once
CASSLGGTNEKLFF
TGCGCCAGCAGCCTAGGGGGCACTAATGAAAAACTGTTTTTT
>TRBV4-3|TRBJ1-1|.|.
CASSQELGQMNTEAFF
TGCGCCAGCAGCCAAGAGCTCGGACAGATGAACACTGAAGCTTTCTTT
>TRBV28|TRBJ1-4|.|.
CASSLLIRYGEKLFF
TGTGCCAGCAGTTTATTGATTCGGTATGGTGAAAAACTGTTTTTT
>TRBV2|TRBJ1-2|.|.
CASTVQTGPHGYTF
TGTGCCAGCACGGTCCAGACGGGCCCTCATGGCTACACCTTC
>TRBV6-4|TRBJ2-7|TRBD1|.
CAPLQDRGPVEQYF
TGTGCCCCCCTGCAGGACAGGGGGCCAGTCGAGCAGTACTTC
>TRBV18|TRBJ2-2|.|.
CASSPPGRGGRLFF
TGTGCCAGCTCACCACCGGGCAGAGGTGGGAGGCTGTTTTTT
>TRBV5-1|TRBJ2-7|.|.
CASSLATQIYEQYF
TGCGCCAGCAGCTTGGCCACACAGATCTACGAGCAGTACTTC